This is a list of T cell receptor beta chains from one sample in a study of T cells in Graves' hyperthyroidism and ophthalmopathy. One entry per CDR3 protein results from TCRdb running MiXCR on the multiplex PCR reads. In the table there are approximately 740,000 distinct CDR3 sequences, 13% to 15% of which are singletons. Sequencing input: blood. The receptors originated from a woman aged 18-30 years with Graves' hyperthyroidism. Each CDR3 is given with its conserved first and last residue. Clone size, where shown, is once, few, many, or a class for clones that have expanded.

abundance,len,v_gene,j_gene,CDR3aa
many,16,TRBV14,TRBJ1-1,CASSQYLSQLNTEAFF
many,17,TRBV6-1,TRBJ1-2,CASSPLSRHKTNYGYTF
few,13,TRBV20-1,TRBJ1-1,CSAEDRQNTEAFF
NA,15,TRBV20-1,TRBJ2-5,CSASWTSGTQETQYF
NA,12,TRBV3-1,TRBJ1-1,CASSQVWTEAFF
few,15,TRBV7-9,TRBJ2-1,CASRPSGRRNNEQFF
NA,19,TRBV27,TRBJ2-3,CASSLSGLAVGPSTDTQYF
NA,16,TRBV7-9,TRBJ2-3,CASSPPGVGGTDTQYF
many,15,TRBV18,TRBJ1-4,CASSLWDSTNEKLFF
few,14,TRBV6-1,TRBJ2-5,CASSQGLLQETQYF
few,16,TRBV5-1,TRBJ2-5,CASSSNPTGNQETQYF
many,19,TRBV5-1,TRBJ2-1,CASSSTGKLTSGIVNEQFF
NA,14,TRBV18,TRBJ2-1,CASSSTSGNNEQFF
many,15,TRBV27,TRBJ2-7,CASSLTTGTNYEQYF
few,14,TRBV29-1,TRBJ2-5,CSVPLSGLRETQYF
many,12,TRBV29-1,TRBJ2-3,CSVESGTDTQYF
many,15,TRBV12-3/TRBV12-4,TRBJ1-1,CASRLKGTGYTEAFF
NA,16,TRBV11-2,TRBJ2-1,CASSLLGAGDYNEQFF
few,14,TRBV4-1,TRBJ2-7,CASSLPGGSGEQYF
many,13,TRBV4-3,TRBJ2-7,CASSLLGGNEQYF
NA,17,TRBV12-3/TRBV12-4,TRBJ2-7,CASSSGTSGRGAYEQYF
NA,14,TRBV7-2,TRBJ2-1,CASSSTLGGGSEFF